This T cell receptor (beta chain) derives from a study of T cell responses to AZD1222 COVID-19 vaccine. Study conclusions and caveats: Along spike, vaccine-associated CD4 TCRs were found throughout, with dominance at 160-218 and 743-854. Vaccination with two AZD1222 doses was followed by a rise in Spike-specific TCR breadth and depth.

Measured with immunoSEQ multiplex PCR; TCRdb has only the in-frame clones, and not every one. The data show more than 100,000 clones, 80% to 90% seen once. This clone was detected a few times. Its antigen is currently unknown. The CDR3 has 15 amino acids. Looked up from germline, CDR1 is LNHNV and CDR2 is YYDKDF (reference sequence). Trimming took 1 base from V and 4 from J, leaving 13 bases between them. This chain joins TRBV15 and TRBJ1-2; weak D call: TRBD1 (6 bases). The receptor was isolated from an adult in good health. The sample consisted of peripheral blood, taken on day 0 of AZD1222 vaccination. CDR3 coding DNA: TGTGCCACCAGCAGAGGGGACCCGGGGGCCTATGGCTACACCTTC. Translated, it gives CATSRGDPGAYGYTF. Together with reference TRBV15 and TRBJ1-2, the CDR3 gives the full variable domain: DAMVIQNPRYQVTQFGKPVTLSCSQTLNHNVMYWYQQKSSQAPKLLFHYYDKDFNNEADTPDNFQSRRPNTSFCFLDIRSPGLGDTAMYLCATSRGDPGAYGYTFGSGTRLTVV.